Included here is one TCR beta chain sequence, with context. Its antigen is still unknown. Produced via immunoSEQ multiplex PCR; TCRdb's table is partial and in-frame only. The sample yields roughly 91,000 clones, roughly 90% seen once. This sample was taken from a study of OX40 agonist ivuxolimab in advanced cancers. Study findings and constraints: CD4+ and CD8+ blood T cells expanded clonally by week 6 at 0.1 to 3.0 mg/kg.

The receptor's source is an adult with an advanced solid tumor such as melanoma, head and neck, liver or kidney cancer. The source was CD4+ or CD8+ T cells sorted from blood, collected in a trial of the OX40 agonist ivuxolimab.

CDR3 residues: CAWSGSGGATDTQYF. The DNA for the CDR3 is TGTGCCTGGAGCGGTAGCGGGGGGGCCACAGATACGCAGTATTTT. The chain joins TRBV30 to TRBJ2-3; 11 bases line up with TRBD2. Trimming removed 3 bases from V and 2 bases from J; junction bases left unmatched: 4. CDR1 and CDR2 (germline): GTSNPN, SVGIG (reference sequence). The CDR3 sequence is 15 residues long.